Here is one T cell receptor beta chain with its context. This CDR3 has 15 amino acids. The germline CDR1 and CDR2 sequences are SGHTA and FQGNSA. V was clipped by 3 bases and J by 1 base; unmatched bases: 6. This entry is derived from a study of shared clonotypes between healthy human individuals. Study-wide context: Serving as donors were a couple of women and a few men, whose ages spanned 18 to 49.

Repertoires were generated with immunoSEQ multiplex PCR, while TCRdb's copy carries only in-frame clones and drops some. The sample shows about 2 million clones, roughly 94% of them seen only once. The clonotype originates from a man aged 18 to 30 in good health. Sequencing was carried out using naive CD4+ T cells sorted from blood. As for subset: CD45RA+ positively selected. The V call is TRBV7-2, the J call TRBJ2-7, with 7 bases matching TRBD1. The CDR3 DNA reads TGTGCCAGCAGCTTTGGGACAGTGGGGTCCTACGAGCAGTACTTC. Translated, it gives CASSFGTVGSYEQYF.